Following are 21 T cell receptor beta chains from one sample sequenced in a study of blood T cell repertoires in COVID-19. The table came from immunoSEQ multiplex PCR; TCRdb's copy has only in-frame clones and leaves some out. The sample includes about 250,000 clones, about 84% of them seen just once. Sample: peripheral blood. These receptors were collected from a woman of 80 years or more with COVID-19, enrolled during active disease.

The CDR3 sequence is CASSTTGALHF. For the CDR3, the DNA is TGTGCCAGCAGCACCACGGGGGCCCTCCACTTT. J is TRBJ1-6 and V is TRBV2; TRBD1 might be the D (5 bases). V was pared by 6 bases and J by 14 bases, with 11 bases between. The CDR3 runs 11 residues. The germline CDR1 and CDR2 sequences are SNHLY and FYNNEI. The entire variable domain, with the rest obtained from reference TRBV2 and TRBJ1-6, is as follows: EPEVTQTPSHQVTQMGQEVILRCVPISNHLYFYWYRQILGQKVEFLVSFYNNEISEKSEIFDDQFSVERPDGSNFTLKIRSTKLEDSAMYFCASSTTGALHFGNGTRLTVT.

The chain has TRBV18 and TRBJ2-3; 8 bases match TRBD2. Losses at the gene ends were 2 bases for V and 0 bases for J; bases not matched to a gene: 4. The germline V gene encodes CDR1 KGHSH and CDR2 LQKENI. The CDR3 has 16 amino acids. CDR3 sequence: CASSPIRGGSTDTQYF. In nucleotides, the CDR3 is TGTGCCAGCTCACCAATCCGGGGGGGAAGCACAGATACGCAGTATTTT.

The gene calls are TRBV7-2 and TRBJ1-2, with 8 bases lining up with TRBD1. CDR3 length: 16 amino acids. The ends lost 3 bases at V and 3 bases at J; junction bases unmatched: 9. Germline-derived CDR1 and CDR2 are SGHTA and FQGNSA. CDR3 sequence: CASSFHPGRGHYGYTF. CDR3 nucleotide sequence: TGTGCCAGCAGCTTTCACCCGGGCAGGGGGCACTATGGCTACACCTTC.

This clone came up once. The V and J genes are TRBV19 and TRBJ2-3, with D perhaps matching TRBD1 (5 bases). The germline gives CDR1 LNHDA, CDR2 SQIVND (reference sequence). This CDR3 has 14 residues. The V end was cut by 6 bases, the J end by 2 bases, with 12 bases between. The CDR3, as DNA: TGTGCCAGTAGATACCAGGGTAACACAGATACGCAGTATTTT. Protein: CASRYQGNTDTQYF.

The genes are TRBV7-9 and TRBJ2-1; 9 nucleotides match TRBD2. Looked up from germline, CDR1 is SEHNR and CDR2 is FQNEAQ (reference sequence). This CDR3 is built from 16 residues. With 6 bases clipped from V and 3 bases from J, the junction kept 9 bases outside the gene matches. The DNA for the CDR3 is TGTGCCAGCAGGATTAGCGGGGGCGACTTCTACAATGAGCAGTTCTTC. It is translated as CASRISGGDFYNEQFF.

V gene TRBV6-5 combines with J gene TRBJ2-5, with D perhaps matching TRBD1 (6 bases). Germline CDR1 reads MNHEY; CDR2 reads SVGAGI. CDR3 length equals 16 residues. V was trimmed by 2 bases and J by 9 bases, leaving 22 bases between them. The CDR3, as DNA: TGTGCCAGCAGTTACCGATCCCAAAACAGCCCAGGGGCCCAGTACTTC. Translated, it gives CASSYRSQNSPGAQYF.

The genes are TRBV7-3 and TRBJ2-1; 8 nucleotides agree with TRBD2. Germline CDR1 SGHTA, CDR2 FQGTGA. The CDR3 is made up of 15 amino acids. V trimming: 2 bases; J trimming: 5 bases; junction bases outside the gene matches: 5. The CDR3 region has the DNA TGTGCCAGCAGCTTAGGTAGCGGGGATAACAATGAGCAGTTCTTC. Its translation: CASSLGSGDNNEQFF.

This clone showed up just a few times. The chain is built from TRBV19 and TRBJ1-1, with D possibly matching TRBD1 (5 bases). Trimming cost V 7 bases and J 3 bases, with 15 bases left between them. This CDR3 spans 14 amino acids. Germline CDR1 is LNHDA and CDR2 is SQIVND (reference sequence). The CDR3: CASTYDRGYTEAFF. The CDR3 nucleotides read TGTGCCAGTACCTATGATAGGGGATACACTGAAGCTTTCTTT.

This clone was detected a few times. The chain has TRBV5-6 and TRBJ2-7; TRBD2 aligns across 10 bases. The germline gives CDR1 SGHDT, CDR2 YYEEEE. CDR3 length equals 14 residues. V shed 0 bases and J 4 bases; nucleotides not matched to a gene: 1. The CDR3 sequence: CASSLVSGRYEQYV. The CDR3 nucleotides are TGTGCCAGCAGCTTGGTTAGCGGGAGGTACGAGCAGTACGTC.

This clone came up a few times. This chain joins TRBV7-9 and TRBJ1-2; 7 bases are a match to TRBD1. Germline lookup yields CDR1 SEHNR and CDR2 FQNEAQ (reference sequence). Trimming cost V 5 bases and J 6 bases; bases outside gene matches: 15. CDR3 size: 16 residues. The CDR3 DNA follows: TGTGCCAGCAGCCCGGGACAGATGGCTTTTTCGAATGGCTACACCTTC. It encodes CASSPGQMAFSNGYTF.

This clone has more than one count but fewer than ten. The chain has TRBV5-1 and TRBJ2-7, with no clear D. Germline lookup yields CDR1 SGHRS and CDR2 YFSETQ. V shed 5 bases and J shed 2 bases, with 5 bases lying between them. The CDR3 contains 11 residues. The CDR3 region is CASRSTYEQYF. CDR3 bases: TGCGCCAGCAGGAGTACCTACGAGCAGTACTTC. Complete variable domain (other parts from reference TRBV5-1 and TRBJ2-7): KAGVTQTPRYLIKTRGQQVTLSCSPISGHRSVSWYQQTPGQGLQFLFEYFSETQRNKGNFPGRFSGRQFSNSRSEMNVSTLELGDSALYLCASRSTYEQYFGPGTRLTVT.

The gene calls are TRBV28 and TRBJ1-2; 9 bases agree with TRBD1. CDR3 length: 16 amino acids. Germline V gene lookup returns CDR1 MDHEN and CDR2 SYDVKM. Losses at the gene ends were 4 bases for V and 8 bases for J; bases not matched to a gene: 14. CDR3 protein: CASSSPGTGWVGGYTF. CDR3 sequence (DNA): TGTGCCAGCAGTTCCCCCGGGACAGGGTGGGTTGGGGGCTACACCTTC.

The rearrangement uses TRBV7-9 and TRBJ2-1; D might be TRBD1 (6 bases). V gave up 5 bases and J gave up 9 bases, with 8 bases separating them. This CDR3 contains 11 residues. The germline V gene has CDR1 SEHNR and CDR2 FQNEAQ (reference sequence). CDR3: CASSQGPEQFF. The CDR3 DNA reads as TGTGCCAGCAGCCAGGGGCCTGAGCAGTTCTTC.

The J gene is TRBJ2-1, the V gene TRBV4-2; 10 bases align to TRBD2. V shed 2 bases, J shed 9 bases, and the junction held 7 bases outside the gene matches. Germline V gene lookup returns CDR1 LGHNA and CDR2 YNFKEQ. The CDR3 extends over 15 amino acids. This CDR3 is CASSQPGTSVSEQFF. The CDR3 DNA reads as TGTGCCAGCAGCCAACCCGGGACTAGCGTCTCTGAGCAGTTCTTC.

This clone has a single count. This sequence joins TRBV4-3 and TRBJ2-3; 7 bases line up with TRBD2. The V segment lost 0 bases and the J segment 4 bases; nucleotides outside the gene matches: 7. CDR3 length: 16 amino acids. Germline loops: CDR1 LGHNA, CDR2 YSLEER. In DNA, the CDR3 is TGCGCCAGCAGCCAAGAGAACGGCGGGGGAGCAGATACGCAGTATTTT. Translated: CASSQENGGGADTQYF.

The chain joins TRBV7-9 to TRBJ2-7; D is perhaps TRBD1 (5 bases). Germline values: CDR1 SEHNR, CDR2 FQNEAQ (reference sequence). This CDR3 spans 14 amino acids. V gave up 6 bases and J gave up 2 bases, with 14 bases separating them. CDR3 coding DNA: TGTGCCAGCAGTAGACGGACACCCCCCTACGAGCAGTACTTC. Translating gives CASSRRTPPYEQYF.

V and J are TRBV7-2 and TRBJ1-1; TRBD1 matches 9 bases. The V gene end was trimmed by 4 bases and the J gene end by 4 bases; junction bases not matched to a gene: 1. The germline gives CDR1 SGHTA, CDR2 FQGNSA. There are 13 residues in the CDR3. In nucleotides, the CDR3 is TGTGCCAGCAGCTCGGACAGGGGCACTGAAGCTTTCTTT. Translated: CASSSDRGTEAFF.

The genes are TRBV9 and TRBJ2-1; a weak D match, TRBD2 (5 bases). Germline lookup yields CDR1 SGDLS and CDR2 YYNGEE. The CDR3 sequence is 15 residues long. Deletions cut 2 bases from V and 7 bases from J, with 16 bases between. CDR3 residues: CASSVRDSRGNEQFF. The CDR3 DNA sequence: TGTGCCAGCAGCGTTCGGGATAGCCGGGGAAATGAGCAGTTCTTC.

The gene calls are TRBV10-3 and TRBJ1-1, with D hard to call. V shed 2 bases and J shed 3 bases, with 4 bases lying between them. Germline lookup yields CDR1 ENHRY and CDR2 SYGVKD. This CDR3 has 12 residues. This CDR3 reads CAISEQYTEAFF. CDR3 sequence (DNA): TGTGCCATCAGTGAGCAGTACACTGAAGCTTTCTTT.

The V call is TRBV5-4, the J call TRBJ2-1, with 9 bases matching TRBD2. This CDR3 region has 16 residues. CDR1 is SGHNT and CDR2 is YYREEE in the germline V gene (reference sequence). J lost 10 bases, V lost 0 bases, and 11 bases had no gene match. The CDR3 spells CASSLAVDVAGVEQFF. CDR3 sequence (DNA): TGTGCCAGCAGCTTGGCGGTCGATGTAGCGGGGGTGGAGCAGTTCTTC. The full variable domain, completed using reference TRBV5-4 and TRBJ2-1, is ETGVTQSPTHLIKTRGQQVTLRCSSQSGHNTVSWYQQALGQGPQFIFQYYREEENGRGNFPPRFSGLQFPNYSSELNVNALELDDSALYLCASSLAVDVAGVEQFFGPGTRLTVL.

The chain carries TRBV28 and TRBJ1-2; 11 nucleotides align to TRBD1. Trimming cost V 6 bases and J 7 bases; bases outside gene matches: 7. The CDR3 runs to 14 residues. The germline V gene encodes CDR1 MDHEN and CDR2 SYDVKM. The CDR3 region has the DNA TGTGCCAGCAGGAGGACAGGGGGCGCCTTTGGCTACACCTTC. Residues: CASRRTGGAFGYTF.